This T cell receptor (beta chain) derives from a study of shared clonotypes between healthy human individuals. Study at large: Per donor, three plates held CD4 naive cells, three held CD4 memory, two held CD8 naive and one held CD8 memory.

DNA at about 200 ng, around 30,000 T cell genomes, went into sorted-subset replicate PCRs. Generated by immunoSEQ multiplex PCR, the TCRdb table keeps only in-frame clones and is missing some. Of 600,000 to 750,000 clones listed, roughly two thirds are singletons. This clone was counted many times. The CDR3 consists of 16 residues. V was pared by 5 bases and J by 5 bases, with 19 bases between. Germline CDR1 and CDR2: SGHVS and FQNEAQ. This TCR was recovered from a woman in her 30s in good health. The material sequenced was memory CD4+ T cells sorted from blood. Subset in this sample: CD45RA-negative fraction. The V and J genes are TRBV7-8 and TRBJ2-1, with a tentative D call TRBD2 (5 bases). The CDR3 protein is CASSPARGRVDNEQFF. The CDR3 coding sequence is TGTGCCAGCAGCCCAGCTCGTGGGCGGGTAGACAATGAGCAGTTCTTC.